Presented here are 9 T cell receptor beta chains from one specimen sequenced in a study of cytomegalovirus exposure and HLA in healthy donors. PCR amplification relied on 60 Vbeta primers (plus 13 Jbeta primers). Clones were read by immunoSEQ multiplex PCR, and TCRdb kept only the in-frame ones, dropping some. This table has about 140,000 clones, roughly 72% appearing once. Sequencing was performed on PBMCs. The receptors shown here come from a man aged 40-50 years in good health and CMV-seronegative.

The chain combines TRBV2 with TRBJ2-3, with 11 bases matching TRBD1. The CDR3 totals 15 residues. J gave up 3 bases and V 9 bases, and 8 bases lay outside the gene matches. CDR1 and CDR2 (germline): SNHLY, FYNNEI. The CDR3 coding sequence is TGTGCCAGAACCGGGACAGGGGGTATGACAGATACGCAGTATTTT. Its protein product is CARTGTGGMTDTQYF.

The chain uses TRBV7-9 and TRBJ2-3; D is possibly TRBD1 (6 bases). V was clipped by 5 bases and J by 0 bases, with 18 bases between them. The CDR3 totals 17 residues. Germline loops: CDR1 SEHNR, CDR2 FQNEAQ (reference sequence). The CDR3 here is CASSPRTAWESTDTQYF. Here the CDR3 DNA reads TGTGCCAGCAGCCCGAGGACAGCCTGGGAAAGCACAGATACGCAGTATTTT.

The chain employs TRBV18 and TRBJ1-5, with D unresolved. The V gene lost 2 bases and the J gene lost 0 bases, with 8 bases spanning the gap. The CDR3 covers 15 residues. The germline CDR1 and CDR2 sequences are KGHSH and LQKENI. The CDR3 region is CASSPAPNSNQPQHF. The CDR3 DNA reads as TGTGCCAGCTCACCAGCGCCAAATAGCAATCAGCCCCAGCATTTT. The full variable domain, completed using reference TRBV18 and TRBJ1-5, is NAGVMQNPRHLVRRRGQEARLRCSPMKGHSHVYWYRQLPEEGLKFMVYLQKENIIDESGMPKERFSAEFPKEGPSILRIQQVVRGDSAAYFCASSPAPNSNQPQHFGDGTRLSIL.

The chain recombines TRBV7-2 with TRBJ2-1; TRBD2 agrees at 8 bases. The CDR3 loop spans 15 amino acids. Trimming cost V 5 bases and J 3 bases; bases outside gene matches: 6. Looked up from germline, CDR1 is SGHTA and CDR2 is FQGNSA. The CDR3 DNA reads TGTGCCAGCAGCATTACTAGCGGAGGCTACAATGAGCAGTTCTTC. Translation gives CASSITSGGYNEQFF.

The chain's CDR3 is CASSLGLGTSGGYTF. CDR3 nucleotide sequence: TGTGCCAGCAGCTTGGGATTGGGGACTTCTGGTGGCTACACCTTC. This chain connects TRBV7-9 to TRBJ1-2; weak D call: TRBD1 (5 bases). CDR3 length: 15 residues. The V end lost 3 bases, the J end lost 7 bases, and 18 bases lay between the germline ends. Germline lookup yields CDR1 SEHNR and CDR2 FQNEAQ (reference sequence).

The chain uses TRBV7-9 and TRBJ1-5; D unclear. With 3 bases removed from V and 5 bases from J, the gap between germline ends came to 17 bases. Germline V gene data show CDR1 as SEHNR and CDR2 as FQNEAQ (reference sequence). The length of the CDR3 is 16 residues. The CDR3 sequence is CASSLVNGQLDQPQHF. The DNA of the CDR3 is TGTGCCAGCAGCTTGGTAAATGGGCAGCTCGATCAGCCCCAGCATTTT.

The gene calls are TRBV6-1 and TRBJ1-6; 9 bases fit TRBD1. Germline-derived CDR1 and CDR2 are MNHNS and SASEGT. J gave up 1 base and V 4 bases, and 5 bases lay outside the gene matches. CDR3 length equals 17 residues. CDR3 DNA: TGTGCCAGCAGTGGACAGGGGGAATGGTCCTATAATTCACCCCTCCACTTT. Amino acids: CASSGQGEWSYNSPLHF.

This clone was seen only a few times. This CDR3 reads CASSQATGPGTEAFF. Written as DNA, the CDR3 is TGTGCCAGCAGCCAAGCGACAGGGCCGGGCACTGAAGCTTTCTTT. The chain joins TRBV4-2 to TRBJ1-1; TRBD1 agrees at 7 bases. CDR3 length: 15 amino acids. Germline assignment: CDR1 LGHNA and CDR2 YNFKEQ. Trimming took 1 base from V and 4 from J; bases not matched to a gene: 6.

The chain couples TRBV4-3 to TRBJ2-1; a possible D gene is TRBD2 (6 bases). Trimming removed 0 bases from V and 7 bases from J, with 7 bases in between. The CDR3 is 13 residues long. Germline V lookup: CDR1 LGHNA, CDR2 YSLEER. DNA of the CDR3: TGCGCCAGCAGCCAAGAGGGGAGGAATGAGCAGTTCTTC. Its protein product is CASSQEGRNEQFF.